One and the same sample provided the 30 T cell receptor beta chains below, sequenced in a study of technical replicates of blood from a handful of donors. The repertoire was sequenced with immunoSEQ multiplex PCR; TCRdb's copy has only in-frame clones and lacks some. The sample holds tens of thousands of clones, about 93% seen once. The material sequenced was T cells isolated from PBMCs. All receptors derive from a human donor in good health.

The chain recombines TRBV7-8 with TRBJ2-3; no clear D. Trimming left V 1 base short and J 4 bases short, with 12 bases between. Germline assignment: CDR1 SGHVS and CDR2 FQNEAQ. This CDR3 is built from 15 residues. The CDR3 nucleotides read TGTGCCAGCAGCTTAGTATCCCTAGATCCAGATACGCAGTATTTT. Protein sequence: CASSLVSLDPDTQYF.

The chain joins TRBV29-1 to TRBJ2-7, with D maybe TRBD2 (6 bases). The V gene lost 6 bases and the J gene lost 3 bases, with 15 bases spanning the gap. This CDR3 is 13 amino acids long. In germline, CDR1 is SQVTM, CDR2 ANQGSEA. CDR3 nucleotides: TGCAGCGTCTCCCCGTGGGGAGGCTACGAGCAGTACTTC. It encodes CSVSPWGGYEQYF.

The chain is built from TRBV28 and TRBJ2-7; 7 nucleotides align to TRBD1. The CDR3 totals 16 residues. J gave up 3 bases and V 1 base, and 9 bases lay outside the gene matches. Germline CDR1 reads MDHEN; CDR2 reads SYDVKM. The DNA of the CDR3 is TGTGCCAGCAGTTTATTAAGGTGGGGGACAGACTACGAGCAGTACTTC. It encodes CASSLLRWGTDYEQYF.

J is TRBJ2-4 and V is TRBV13; TRBD1 matches 11 bases. J lost 7 bases, V lost 5 bases, and 4 bases had no gene match. Germline V lookup: CDR1 PRHDT, CDR2 FYEKMQ (reference sequence). This CDR3 is built from 14 residues. The CDR3 bases are TGTGCCAGCAGCCCTCGGACAGGGGGCAACATTCAGTACTTC. Its translation: CASSPRTGGNIQYF.

The rearrangement joins TRBV5-1 to TRBJ2-5; D is unresolved. CDR1 is SGHRS and CDR2 is YFSETQ in the germline V gene. The germline V and J ends were trimmed by 1 base and 2 bases, with 9 bases remaining between them. CDR3 length: 14 amino acids. DNA for the CDR3: TGCGCCAGCAGCTTGTTAATTTCGCAAGAGACCCAGTACTTC. Its translation is CASSLLISQETQYF.

The V gene is TRBV7-8, the J gene TRBJ1-1; 7 bases are shared with TRBD1. The CDR3 runs to 15 residues. The ends lost 1 base at V and 0 bases at J; junction bases unmatched: 2. CDR1 and CDR2 (germline): SGHVS, FQNEAQ. CDR3 bases: TGTGCCAGCAGCTTAGGGGGACAGATGAACACTGAAGCTTTCTTT. Translated: CASSLGGQMNTEAFF.

The chain recombines TRBV29-1 with TRBJ1-5; possible D gene TRBD1, 5 bases. The CDR3 has 13 amino acids. The germline V gene has CDR1 SQVTM and CDR2 ANQGSEA. The germline V and J ends were trimmed by 6 bases and 6 bases, with 15 bases remaining between them. CDR3 sequence (DNA): TGCAGCGTAAGGCGGGGGGAAGGTCAGCCCCAGCATTTT. Translated, it gives CSVRRGEGQPQHF. The complete variable domain, with remaining parts taken from reference TRBV29-1 and TRBJ1-5, reads SAVISQKPSRDICQRGTSLTIQCQVDSQVTMMFWYRQQPGQSLTLIATANQGSEATYESGFVIDKFPISRPNLTFSTLTVSNMSPEDSSIYLCSVRRGEGQPQHFGDGTRLSIL.

This clone has just one count. The gene calls are TRBV18 and TRBJ2-3, with 8 bases lining up with TRBD2. Germline V gene sequence: CDR1 KGHSH, CDR2 LQKENI. This CDR3 contains 16 residues. J lost 0 bases, V lost 6 bases, and 8 bases had no gene match. The chain's CDR3 is CASSPTGTRSTDTQYF. DNA of the CDR3: TGTGCCAGCTCCCCCACCGGGACTAGGAGCACAGATACGCAGTATTTT.

This clone was seen just once. The V and J genes are TRBV7-9 and TRBJ2-1; 11 bases agree with TRBD2. From germline, CDR1 is SEHNR and CDR2 FQNEAQ (reference sequence). V lost 5 bases, J lost 4 bases, and 4 bases stayed unmatched. The CDR3 contains 15 residues. This CDR3 reads CASSLGTSGYNEQFF. In DNA, the CDR3 is TGTGCCAGCAGCCTCGGGACTAGCGGATACAATGAGCAGTTCTTC.

J is TRBJ2-1 and V is TRBV28; TRBD2 matches at 9 bases. Germline V gene lookup returns CDR1 MDHEN and CDR2 SYDVKM. J was trimmed by 0 bases and V by 7 bases; bases with no gene match: 16. The CDR3 has 19 residues. The CDR3 region has the DNA TGTGCCAGCACTGAAGCGGGAGGCTTCTATGGGAGCTCCTACAATGAGCAGTTCTTC. It codes for CASTEAGGFYGSSYNEQFF.

V and J are TRBV9 and TRBJ2-7; D uncertain. In germline, CDR1 is SGDLS, CDR2 YYNGEE. Between the trimmed V and J ends, which lost 1 base and 0 bases, there was a span of 5 bases. This CDR3 has 13 residues. The CDR3 DNA sequence: TGTGCCAGCAGCGTAAGCGACTCCTACGAGCAGTACTTC. Its protein is CASSVSDSYEQYF. Full variable domain (rest looked up from reference TRBV9 and TRBJ2-7): DSGVTQTPKHLITATGQRVTLRCSPRSGDLSVYWYQQSLDQGLQFLIQYYNGEERAKGNILERFSAQQFPDLHSELNLSSLELGDSALYFCASSVSDSYEQYFGPGTRLTVT.

The chain uses TRBV5-4 and TRBJ2-3; TRBD2 is a possible D gene (6 bases). Deletions cut 4 bases from V and 2 bases from J, with 17 bases between. This CDR3 comprises 16 residues. Germline values: CDR1 SGHNT, CDR2 YYREEE (reference sequence). The CDR3 nucleotides read TGTGCCAGCAGCCAAACTCGCTCTAGCGACACAGATACGCAGTATTTT. Translation gives CASSQTRSSDTDTQYF.

The rearrangement links TRBV6-5 to TRBJ2-2; D is uncertain. CDR1 MNHEY and CDR2 SVGAGI come from the germline V gene. This CDR3 is built from 14 residues. Trimming took 5 bases from V and 3 from J, leaving 10 bases between them. DNA of the CDR3: TGTGCCAGCAGTAGATCCACTTACACCGGGGAGCTGTTTTTT. Amino acid sequence: CASSRSTYTGELFF.

The genes are TRBV7-9 and TRBJ2-1, with 12 nucleotides matching TRBD2. J lost 2 bases, V lost 5 bases, and 7 bases had no gene match. Germline V lookup: CDR1 SEHNR, CDR2 FQNEAQ (reference sequence). This CDR3 region has 17 residues. In nucleotides, the CDR3 is TGTGCCAGCAGCCCACGACTAGCGGGAGACCCCTACAATGAGCAGTTCTTC. This sequence encodes CASSPRLAGDPYNEQFF.

This chain links TRBV5-1 with TRBJ1-1; maybe TRBD1 (5 bases). The CDR3 has 14 amino acids. The germline CDR1 and CDR2 sequences are SGHRS and YFSETQ. The V end was cut by 2 bases, the J end by 4 bases, with 12 bases between. Written as DNA, the CDR3 is TGCGCCAGCAGCTTAGGGGTGGGTCCCACTGAAGCTTTCTTT. Translation: CASSLGVGPTEAFF.

The gene calls are TRBV6-6 and TRBJ2-7; 8 positions match TRBD1. The CDR3 loop spans 15 amino acids. Germline loops: CDR1 MNHNY, CDR2 SVGAGI (reference sequence). The ends lost 0 bases at V and 6 bases at J; junction bases unmatched: 7. For the CDR3, the DNA is TGTGCCAGCAGTTACTCCCGGGACAGGAGTGTCGAGCAGTACTTC. Protein sequence: CASSYSRDRSVEQYF.

The chain joins TRBV5-1 to TRBJ2-5; 10 nucleotides match TRBD2. V shed 4 bases, J shed 0 bases, and the junction held 12 bases outside the gene matches. Germline V gene data show CDR1 as SGHRS and CDR2 as YFSETQ. The CDR3 totals 18 residues. CDR3 nucleotides: TGCGCCAGCAGCCGTAGCGGGGGGCTCCGCTCGTACCAAGAGACCCAGTACTTC. The encoded protein is CASSRSGGLRSYQETQYF.

The chain has TRBV18 and TRBJ2-3; perhaps TRBD1 as D (5 bases). The germline V gene has CDR1 KGHSH and CDR2 LQKENI. The CDR3 has 15 amino acids. V lost 2 bases to trimming and J lost 4 bases, with 13 bases between them. This CDR3 is CASSPSQGSPDTQYF. The CDR3 DNA follows: TGTGCCAGCTCACCAAGCCAGGGCTCCCCAGATACGCAGTATTTT.

This chain connects TRBV14 to TRBJ1-1, with D hard to call. The CDR3 length is 14 residues. V lost 1 base to trimming and J lost 1 base, with 7 bases between them. CDR1 and CDR2 (germline): SGHDN, FVKESK. CDR3 in DNA: TGTGCCAGCAGCCAAGTTCCCGGGAACACTGAAGCTTTCTTT. Translating it yields CASSQVPGNTEAFF.

The V gene is TRBV15, the J gene TRBJ2-7; 11 bases align to TRBD2. Trimming removed 1 base from V and 1 base from J; junction bases left unmatched: 9. The CDR3 totals 18 residues. The germline CDR1 and CDR2 sequences are LNHNV and YYDKDF (reference sequence). The CDR3 coding sequence is TGTGCCACCAGCAGAGGAGGGACTAGCGGAGCCGGGTCCTACGAGCAGTACTTC. Amino acid sequence: CATSRGGTSGAGSYEQYF. The full variable domain, in which reference TRBV15 and TRBJ2-7 provide the parts outside the CDR3, is DAMVIQNPRYQVTQFGKPVTLSCSQTLNHNVMYWYQQKSSQAPKLLFHYYDKDFNNEADTPDNFQSRRPNTSFCFLDIRSPGLGDTAMYLCATSRGGTSGAGSYEQYFGPGTRLTVT.

V usage is TRBV5-1 and J usage is TRBJ2-7, with a possible D match to TRBD1 (5 bases). Trimming removed 3 bases at V and 2 bases at J, with 18 bases between. This CDR3 spans 16 amino acids. Looked up from germline, CDR1 is SGHRS and CDR2 is YFSETQ. The CDR3 here is CASSSRQGPLTYEQYF. In DNA, the CDR3 is TGCGCCAGCAGCTCCCGCCAGGGCCCCCTTACCTACGAGCAGTACTTC.

The chain couples TRBV29-1 to TRBJ2-3; no reliable D call. The germline V and J ends were trimmed by 3 bases and 1 base, with 8 bases remaining between them. The CDR3 covers 13 residues. CDR1 is SQVTM, CDR2 ANQGSEA, per germline. In nucleotides, the CDR3 is TGCAGCGTTGAGGGCCAGCGCACAGATACGCAGTATTTT. Amino acids: CSVEGQRTDTQYF.

The V call is TRBV9, the J call TRBJ2-1, with 11 bases aligning to TRBD1. This CDR3 region has 17 residues. Germline trimming cut 4 bases from V and 11 bases from J; bases unmatched to any gene: 17. CDR1 and CDR2 from the germline V gene are SGDLS and YYNGEE. CDR3 DNA sequence: TGTGCCAGCAGCACCGAGACTACGGGACAGGGGGTTAGAAAGCAGTTCTTC. This sequence encodes CASSTETTGQGVRKQFF.

In DNA form, the CDR3 reads TGTGCCAGCAGTAGCTACAGGGGAACGGGTGAAAAACTGTTTTTT. It specifies CASSSYRGTGEKLFF. The chain joins TRBV28 to TRBJ1-4, with 7 bases aligning to TRBD1. V dropped 5 bases and J dropped 7; count of bases not matched to a gene: 10. Germline values: CDR1 MDHEN, CDR2 SYDVKM. The CDR3 covers 15 residues.

This clone was counted once. The chain carries TRBV5-4 and TRBJ2-5; tentatively, D is TRBD1 (6 bases). V shed 5 bases and J shed 1 base, with 12 bases lying between them. This CDR3 is built from 14 residues. CDR1 is SGHNT and CDR2 is YYREEE in the germline V gene (reference sequence). The CDR3 nucleotides read TGTGCCAGCAGGACACAGGGTGGCCAAGAGACCCAGTACTTC. Its translation: CASRTQGGQETQYF.

This chain uses TRBV28 with TRBJ2-7; 10 nucleotides match TRBD1. Germline V gives CDR1 MDHEN, CDR2 SYDVKM. This CDR3 spans 15 amino acids. V shed 5 bases, J shed 5 bases, and the junction held 9 bases outside the gene matches. The chain's CDR3 is CASSRTGTGVNEQYF. The CDR3 bases are TGTGCCAGCAGTCGGACCGGGACAGGGGTGAACGAGCAGTACTTC.

This sequence joins TRBV13 and TRBJ2-7, with D perhaps matching TRBD1 (7 bases). Germline V gives CDR1 PRHDT, CDR2 FYEKMQ (reference sequence). V was cut by 5 bases and J by 5 bases, with 22 bases left in between. The CDR3 is 16 amino acids. The CDR3 DNA reads TGTGCCAGCAGCGCCGGACTACAGGGGTATTGGGACGAGCAGTACTTC. Translated: CASSAGLQGYWDEQYF.

This chain links TRBV28 with TRBJ1-4; 11 nucleotides line up with TRBD1. The CDR3 is made up of 16 amino acids. The junction had 7 bases not matched to a gene; V was cut back by 2 bases and J by 8 bases. The germline CDR1 and CDR2 sequences are MDHEN and SYDVKM. The DNA of the CDR3 is TGTGCCAGCAGTTTAAACGGACAGGGGGCGGAGGAAAAACTGTTTTTT. Translating gives CASSLNGQGAEEKLFF.

J is TRBJ2-3 and V is TRBV28; TRBD1 might be the D (6 bases). Germline V gene lookup returns CDR1 MDHEN and CDR2 SYDVKM. With 4 bases removed from V and 2 bases from J, the gap between germline ends came to 10 bases. The CDR3 consists of 14 residues. In nucleotides, the CDR3 is TGTGCCAGCAGTTCAGGACAGCTCACAGATACGCAGTATTTT. It yields the protein CASSSGQLTDTQYF. Variable domain in full (rest from reference TRBV28 and TRBJ2-3): DVKVTQSSRYLVKRTGEKVFLECVQDMDHENMFWYRQDPGLGLRLIYFSYDVKMKEKGDIPEGYSVSREKKERFSLILESASTNQTSMYLCASSSGQLTDTQYFGPGTRLTVL.

The chain carries TRBV11-2 and TRBJ2-1; 10 positions agree with TRBD2. J gave up 7 bases and V 1 base, and 7 bases lay outside the gene matches. Germline V gene sequence: CDR1 SGHAT, CDR2 FQNNGV. This CDR3 contains 16 residues. CDR3 sequence: CASSLVPSGRYNEQFF. The CDR3 DNA sequence: TGTGCCAGCAGCTTAGTCCCTAGCGGGAGATATAATGAGCAGTTCTTC.